This TCR beta chain emerged from a study of blood T cells in healthy people across ages. General study results and limits: Strong correlation linked observed beta diversity and percent naive T cells.

The table lists this clonotype with a few counts. Its antigen is currently unknown. Per germline, CDR1 MNHEY and CDR2 SVGEGT. Trimming took off 2 bases at V and 1 base at J, with 8 bases between the two ends. The CDR3 runs 14 residues. Then a second PCR, running about 6 to 11 cycles, was carried out with a sample-barcoded 5' primer and a J-beta primer mix. Each CDR3 protein is one row after TCRdb ran MiXCR on the 5' RACE reads. The table lists just over 800,000 distinct CDR3 sequences, 62% of them singletons. The gene calls are TRBV6-2 or TRBV6-3 and TRBJ1-1, with no clear D. The TCR comes from a man aged 25 to 40 in good health. Sample: blood. The CDR3 region is CASSYQTENTEAFF. The CDR3 coding sequence is TGTGCCAGCAGTTACCAAACAGAGAACACTGAAGCTTTCTTT.